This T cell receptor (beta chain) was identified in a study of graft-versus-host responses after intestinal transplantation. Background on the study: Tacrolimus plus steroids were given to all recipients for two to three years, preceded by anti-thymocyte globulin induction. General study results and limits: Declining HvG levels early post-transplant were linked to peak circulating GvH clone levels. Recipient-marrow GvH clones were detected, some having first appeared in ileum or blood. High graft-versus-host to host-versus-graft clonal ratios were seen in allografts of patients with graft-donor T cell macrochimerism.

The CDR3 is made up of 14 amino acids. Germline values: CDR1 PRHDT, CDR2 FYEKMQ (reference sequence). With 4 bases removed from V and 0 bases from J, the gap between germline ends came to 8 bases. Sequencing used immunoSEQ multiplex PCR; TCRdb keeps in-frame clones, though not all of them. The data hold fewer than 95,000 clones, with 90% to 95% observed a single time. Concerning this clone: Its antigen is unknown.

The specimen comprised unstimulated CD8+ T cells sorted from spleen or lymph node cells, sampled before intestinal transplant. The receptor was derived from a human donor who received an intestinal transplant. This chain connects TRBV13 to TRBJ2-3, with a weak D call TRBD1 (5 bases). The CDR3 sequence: CASSSRQSTDTQYF. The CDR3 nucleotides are TGTGCCAGCAGCTCCCGACAGAGCACAGATACGCAGTATTTT. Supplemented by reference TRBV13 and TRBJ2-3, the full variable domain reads AAGVIQSPRHLIKEKRETATLKCYPIPRHDTVYWYQQGPGQDPQFLISFYEKMQSDKGSIPDRFSAQQFSDYHSELNMSSLELGDSALYFCASSSRQSTDTQYFGPGTRLTVL.